This TCR beta chain was sequenced during a study of shared clonotypes between healthy human individuals. This clone turned up a few times. The antigen remains unidentified. Each sorted subset replicate got 200 ng genomic DNA, roughly 30,000 genomes. The authors' processing: Filtering of immunoSEQ junctional sequences could not match full-length read filtering. Produced via immunoSEQ multiplex PCR; TCRdb's table is partial and in-frame only. D and trimming were read from the DNA, whereas the V and J calls and clone size are those reported in that table. Found here are some 120,000 clones, under 70% of them singletons; the top ten hold roughly 24%. Overall study findings and caveats: The sampled material consisted only of blood, and tissue repertoires are likely to differ. Memory subsets had estimated richness that was generally smaller than that of naive subsets.

CDR3 length: 18 residues. The V gene end was trimmed by 0 bases and the J gene end by 0 bases; junction bases not matched to a gene: 8. CDR1 SGHAT and CDR2 FQDESV come from the germline V gene (reference sequence). The genes are TRBV11-1 and TRBJ2-1; 7 nucleotides agree with TRBD1. The receptor's source is a woman aged 25 to 39 in good health. The specimen was memory CD8+ T cells sorted from blood. Subset defined: CD45RO+ cells pooled with CCR7-negative TemRA cells. CDR3 in amino acids: CASSLAWTGQSSYNEQFF. For the CDR3, the DNA is TGTGCCAGCAGCTTAGCATGGACAGGACAAAGCTCCTACAATGAGCAGTTCTTC.